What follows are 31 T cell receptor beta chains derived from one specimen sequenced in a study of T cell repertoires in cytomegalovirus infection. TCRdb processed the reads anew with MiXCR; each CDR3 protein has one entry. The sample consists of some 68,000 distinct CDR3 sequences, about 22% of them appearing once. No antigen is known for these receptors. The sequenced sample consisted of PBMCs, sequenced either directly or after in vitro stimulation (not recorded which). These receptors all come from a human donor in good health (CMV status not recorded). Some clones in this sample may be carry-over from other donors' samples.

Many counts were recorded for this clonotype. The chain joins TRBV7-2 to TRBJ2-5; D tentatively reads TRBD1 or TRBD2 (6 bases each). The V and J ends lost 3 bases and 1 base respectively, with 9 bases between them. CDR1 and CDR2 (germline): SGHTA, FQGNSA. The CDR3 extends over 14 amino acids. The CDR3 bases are TGTGCCAGCAGCTTTGGAGGGGGCCAAGAGACCCAGTACTTC. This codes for CASSFGGGQETQYF.

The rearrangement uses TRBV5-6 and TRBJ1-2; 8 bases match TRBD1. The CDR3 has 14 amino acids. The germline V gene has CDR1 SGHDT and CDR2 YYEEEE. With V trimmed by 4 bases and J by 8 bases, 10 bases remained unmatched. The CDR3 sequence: CASSRLTGEEGYTF. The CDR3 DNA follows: TGTGCCAGCAGCCGCCTGACAGGGGAGGAGGGCTACACCTTC.

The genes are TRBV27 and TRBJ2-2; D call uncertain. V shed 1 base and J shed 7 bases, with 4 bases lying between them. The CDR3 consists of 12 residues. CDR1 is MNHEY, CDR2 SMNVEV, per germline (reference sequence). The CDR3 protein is CASSLFHGELFF. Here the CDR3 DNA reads TGTGCCAGCAGTTTATTCCACGGGGAGCTGTTTTTT.

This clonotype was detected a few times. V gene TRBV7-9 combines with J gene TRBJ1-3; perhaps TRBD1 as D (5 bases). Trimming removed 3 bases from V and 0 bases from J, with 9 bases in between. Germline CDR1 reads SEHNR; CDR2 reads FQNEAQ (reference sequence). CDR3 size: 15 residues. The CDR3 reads CASSLGTYSGNTIYF. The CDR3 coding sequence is TGTGCCAGCAGCTTGGGGACCTACTCTGGAAACACCATATATTTT. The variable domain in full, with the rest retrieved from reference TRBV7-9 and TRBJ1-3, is DTGVSQNPRHKITKRGQNVTFRCDPISEHNRLYWYRQTLGQGPEFLTYFQNEAQLEKSRLLSDRFSAERPKGSFSTLEIQRTEQGDSAMYLCASSLGTYSGNTIYFGEGSWLTVV.

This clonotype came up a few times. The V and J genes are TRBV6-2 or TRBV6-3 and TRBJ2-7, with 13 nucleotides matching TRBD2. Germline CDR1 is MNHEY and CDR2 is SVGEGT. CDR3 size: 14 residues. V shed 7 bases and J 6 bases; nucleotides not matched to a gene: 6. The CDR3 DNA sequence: TGTGCCAGCACCAGACTAGCGGGAGGCGGCGAGCAGTACTTC. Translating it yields CASTRLAGGGEQYF.

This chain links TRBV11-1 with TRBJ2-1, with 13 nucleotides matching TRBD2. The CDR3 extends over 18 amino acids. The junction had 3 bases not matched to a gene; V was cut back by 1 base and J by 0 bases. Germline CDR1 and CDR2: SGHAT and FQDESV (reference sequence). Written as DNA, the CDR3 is TGTGCCAGCAGCTTAGGGACTAGCGGGAGAGTCTCCTACAATGAGCAGTTCTTC. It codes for CASSLGTSGRVSYNEQFF.

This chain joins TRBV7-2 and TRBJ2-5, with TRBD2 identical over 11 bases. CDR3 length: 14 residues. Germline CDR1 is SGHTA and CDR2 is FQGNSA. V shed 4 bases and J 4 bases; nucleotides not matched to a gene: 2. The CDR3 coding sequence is TGTGCCAGCAGCTCTCTAGCGGGAGGAGAGACCCAGTACTTC. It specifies CASSSLAGGETQYF.

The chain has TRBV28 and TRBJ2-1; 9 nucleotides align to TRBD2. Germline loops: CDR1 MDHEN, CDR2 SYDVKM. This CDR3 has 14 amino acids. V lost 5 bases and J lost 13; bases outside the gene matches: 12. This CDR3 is CASSPYQREEIQFF. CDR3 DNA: TGTGCCAGCAGTCCCTATCAGCGGGAGGAGATACAGTTCTTC.

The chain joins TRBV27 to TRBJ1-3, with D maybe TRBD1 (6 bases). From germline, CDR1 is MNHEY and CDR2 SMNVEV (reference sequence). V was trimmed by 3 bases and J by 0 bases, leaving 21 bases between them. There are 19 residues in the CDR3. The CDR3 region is CASSFFIRDTFHSGNTIYF. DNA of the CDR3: TGTGCCAGCAGTTTTTTTATTCGGGACACCTTTCACTCTGGAAACACCATATATTTT.

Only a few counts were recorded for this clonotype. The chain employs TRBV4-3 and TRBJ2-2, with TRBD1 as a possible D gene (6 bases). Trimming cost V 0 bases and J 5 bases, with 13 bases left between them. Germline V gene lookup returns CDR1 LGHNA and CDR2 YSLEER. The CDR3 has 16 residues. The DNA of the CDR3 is TGCGCCAGCAGCCAAGAAGTGGGCAGGGGAACCGGGGAGCTGTTTTTT. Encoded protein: CASSQEVGRGTGELFF.

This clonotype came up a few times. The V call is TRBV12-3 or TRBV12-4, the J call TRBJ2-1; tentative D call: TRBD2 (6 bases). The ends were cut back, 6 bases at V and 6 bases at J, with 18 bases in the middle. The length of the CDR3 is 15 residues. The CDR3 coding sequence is TGTGCCAGCAGATTCGAGCCCGGGGGTCCCAATGAGCAGTTCTTC. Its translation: CASRFEPGGPNEQFF.

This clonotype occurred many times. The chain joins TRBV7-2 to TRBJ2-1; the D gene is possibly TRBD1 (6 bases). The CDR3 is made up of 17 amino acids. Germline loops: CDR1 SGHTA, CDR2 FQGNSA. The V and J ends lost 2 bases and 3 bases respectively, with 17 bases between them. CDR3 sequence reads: CASSLRGITEIYNEQFF. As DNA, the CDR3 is TGTGCCAGCAGCTTAAGGGGGATAACGGAGATCTACAATGAGCAGTTCTTC.

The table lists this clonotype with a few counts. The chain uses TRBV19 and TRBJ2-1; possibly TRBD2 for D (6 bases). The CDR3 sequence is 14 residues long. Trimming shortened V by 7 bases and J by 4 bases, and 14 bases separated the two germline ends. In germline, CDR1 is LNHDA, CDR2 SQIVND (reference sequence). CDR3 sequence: CASNPGVDYNEQFF. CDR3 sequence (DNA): TGTGCCAGTAATCCGGGAGTAGATTACAATGAGCAGTTCTTC. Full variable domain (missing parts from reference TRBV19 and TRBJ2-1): DGGITQSPKYLFRKEGQNVTLSCEQNLNHDAMYWYRQDPGQGLRLIYYSQIVNDFQKGDIAEGYSVSREKKESFPLTVTSAQKNPTAFYLCASNPGVDYNEQFFGPGTRLTVL.

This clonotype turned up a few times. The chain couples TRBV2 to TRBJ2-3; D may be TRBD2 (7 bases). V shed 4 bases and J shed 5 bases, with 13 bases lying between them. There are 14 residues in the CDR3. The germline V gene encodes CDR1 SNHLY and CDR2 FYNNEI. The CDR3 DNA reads TGTGCCAGCAGTGGGGGGGGCTTTCGAGATACGCAGTATTTT. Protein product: CASSGGGFRDTQYF.

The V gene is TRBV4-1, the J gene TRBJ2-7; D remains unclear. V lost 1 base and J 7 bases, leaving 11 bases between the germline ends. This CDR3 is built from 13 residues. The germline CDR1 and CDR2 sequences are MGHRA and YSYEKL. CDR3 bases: TGCGCCAGCAGCCAAGTTTCAGGACGTGAGCAGTACTTC. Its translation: CASSQVSGREQYF.

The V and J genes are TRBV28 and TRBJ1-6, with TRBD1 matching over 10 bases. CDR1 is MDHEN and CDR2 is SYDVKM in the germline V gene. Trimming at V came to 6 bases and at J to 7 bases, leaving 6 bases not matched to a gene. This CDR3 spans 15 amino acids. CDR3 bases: TGTGCCAGCAGATATGAGGACAGGGGGAATTCACCCCTCCACTTT. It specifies CASRYEDRGNSPLHF.

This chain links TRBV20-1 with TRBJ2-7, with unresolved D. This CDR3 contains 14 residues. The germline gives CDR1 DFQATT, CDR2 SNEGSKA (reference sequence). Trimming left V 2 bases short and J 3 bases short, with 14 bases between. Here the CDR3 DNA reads TGCAGTGCTAGAAGTCTGATGAGCGACTACGAGCAGTACTTC. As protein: CSARSLMSDYEQYF.

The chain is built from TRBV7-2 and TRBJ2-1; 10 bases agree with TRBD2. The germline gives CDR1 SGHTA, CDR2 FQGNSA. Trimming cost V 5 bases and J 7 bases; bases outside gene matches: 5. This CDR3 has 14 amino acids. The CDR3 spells CASSSGRAGNEQFF. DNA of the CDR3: TGTGCCAGCAGCAGCGGGAGGGCCGGGAATGAGCAGTTCTTC.

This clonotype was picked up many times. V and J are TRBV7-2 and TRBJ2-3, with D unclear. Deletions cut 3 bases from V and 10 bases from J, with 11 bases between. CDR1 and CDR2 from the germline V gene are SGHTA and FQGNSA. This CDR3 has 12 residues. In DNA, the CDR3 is TGTGCCAGCAGCTTTATCGAAGGTGCGCAGTATTTT. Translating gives CASSFIEGAQYF.

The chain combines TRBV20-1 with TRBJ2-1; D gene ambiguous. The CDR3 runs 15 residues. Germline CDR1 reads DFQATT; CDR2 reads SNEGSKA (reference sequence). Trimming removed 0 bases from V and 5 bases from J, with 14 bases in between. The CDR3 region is CSARDPRTTNNEQFF. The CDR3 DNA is TGCAGTGCTAGAGATCCGCGGACGACCAACAATGAGCAGTTCTTC.

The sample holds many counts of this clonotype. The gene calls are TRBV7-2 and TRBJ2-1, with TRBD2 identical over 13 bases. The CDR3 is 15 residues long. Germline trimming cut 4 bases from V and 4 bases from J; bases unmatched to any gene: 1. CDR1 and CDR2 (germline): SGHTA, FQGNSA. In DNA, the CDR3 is TGTGCCAGCAGCTCGGGACTAGCGGGGTACAATGAGCAGTTCTTC. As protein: CASSSGLAGYNEQFF.

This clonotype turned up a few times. The CDR3 here is CATSPQGQEHTGELFF. The CDR3 DNA is TGTGCCACCAGTCCCCAAGGACAGGAGCACACCGGGGAGCTGTTTTTT. V usage is TRBV24-1 and J usage is TRBJ2-2, with 7 bases fitting TRBD1. V lost 6 bases, J lost 3 bases, and 9 bases stayed unmatched. Germline V gene data show CDR1 as KGHDR and CDR2 as SFDVKD. There are 16 residues in the CDR3.

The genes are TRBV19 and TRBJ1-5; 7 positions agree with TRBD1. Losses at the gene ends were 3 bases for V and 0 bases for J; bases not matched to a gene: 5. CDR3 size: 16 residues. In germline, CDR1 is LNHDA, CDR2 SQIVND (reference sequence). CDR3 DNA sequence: TGTGCCAGTAGTATCCGAGGGACAGATAGCAATCAGCCCCAGCATTTT. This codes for CASSIRGTDSNQPQHF.

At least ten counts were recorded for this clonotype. CDR3 residues: CASSSRTSGRARDEQFF. The CDR3 DNA sequence: TGTGCCAGCAGCTCGAGGACTAGCGGGAGGGCTAGGGATGAGCAGTTCTTC. The chain uses TRBV7-6 and TRBJ2-1; 15 bases align to TRBD2. V dropped 4 bases and J dropped 8; count of bases not matched to a gene: 9. CDR1 is SGHVS and CDR2 is FNYEAQ in the germline V gene. This CDR3 is 17 amino acids long. The entire variable domain, with the rest obtained from reference TRBV7-6 and TRBJ2-1, is as follows: GAGVSQSPRYKVTKRGQDVALRCDPISGHVSLYWYRQALGQGPEFLTYFNYEAQQDKSGLPNDRFSAERPEGSISTLTIQRTEQRDSAMYRCASSSRTSGRARDEQFFGPGTRLTVL.

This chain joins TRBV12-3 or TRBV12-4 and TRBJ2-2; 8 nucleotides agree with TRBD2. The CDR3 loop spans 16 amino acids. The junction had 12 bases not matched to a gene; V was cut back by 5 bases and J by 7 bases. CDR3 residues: CASSRPGLGTGGELFF. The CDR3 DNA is TGTGCCAGCAGTAGACCGGGACTAGGGACCGGCGGGGAGCTGTTTTTT.

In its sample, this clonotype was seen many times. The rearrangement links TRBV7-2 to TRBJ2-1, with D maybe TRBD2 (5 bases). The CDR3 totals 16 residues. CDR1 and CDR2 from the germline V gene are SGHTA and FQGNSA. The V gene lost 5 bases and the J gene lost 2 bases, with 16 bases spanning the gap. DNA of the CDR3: TGTGCCAGCAGCGCTACGTTCGGGGTCGCCTACAATGAGCAGTTCTTC. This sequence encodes CASSATFGVAYNEQFF.

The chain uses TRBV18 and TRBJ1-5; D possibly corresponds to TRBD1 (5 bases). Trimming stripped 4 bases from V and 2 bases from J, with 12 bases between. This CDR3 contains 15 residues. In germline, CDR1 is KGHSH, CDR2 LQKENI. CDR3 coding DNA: TGTGCCAGCTCACTAGGTAGGGACGGCAATCAGCCCCAGCATTTT. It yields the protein CASSLGRDGNQPQHF.

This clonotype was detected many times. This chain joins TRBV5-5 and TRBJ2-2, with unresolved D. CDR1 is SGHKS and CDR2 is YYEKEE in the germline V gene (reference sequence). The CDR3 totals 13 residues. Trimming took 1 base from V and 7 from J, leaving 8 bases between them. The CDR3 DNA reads TGTGCCAGCAGCTTGCATGGGGACGGGGAGCTGTTTTTT. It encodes CASSLHGDGELFF. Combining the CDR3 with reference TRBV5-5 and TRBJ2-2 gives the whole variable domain DAGVTQSPTHLIKTRGQQVTLRCSPISGHKSVSWYQQVLGQGPQFIFQYYEKEERGRGNFPDRFSARQFPNYSSELNVNALLLGDSALYLCASSLHGDGELFFGEGSRLTVL.

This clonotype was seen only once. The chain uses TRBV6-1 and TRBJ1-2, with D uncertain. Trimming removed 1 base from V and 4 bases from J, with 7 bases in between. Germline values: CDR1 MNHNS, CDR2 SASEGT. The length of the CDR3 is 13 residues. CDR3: CASSEEGSYGYTF. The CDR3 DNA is TGTGCCAGCAGTGAAGAGGGCTCCTATGGCTACACCTTC.

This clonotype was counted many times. The CDR3 nucleotides read TGTGCCAGCATGAGGAGCGGGGGCACCGGGGAGCTGTTTTTT. This gives the protein CASMRSGGTGELFF. The chain joins TRBV6-2 or TRBV6-3 to TRBJ2-2, with 8 bases fitting TRBD2. Germline V gene lookup returns CDR1 MNHEY and CDR2 SVGEGT. CDR3 size: 14 residues. The trim removed 7 bases at V and 4 bases at J, leaving 5 bases unmatched.

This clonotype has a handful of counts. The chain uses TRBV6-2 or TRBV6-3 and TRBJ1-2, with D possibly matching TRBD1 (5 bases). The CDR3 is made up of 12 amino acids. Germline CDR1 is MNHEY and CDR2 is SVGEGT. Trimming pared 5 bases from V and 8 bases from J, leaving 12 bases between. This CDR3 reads CASSLRTYGYTF. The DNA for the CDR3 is TGTGCCAGCAGTCTTCGGACATACGGCTACACCTTC.